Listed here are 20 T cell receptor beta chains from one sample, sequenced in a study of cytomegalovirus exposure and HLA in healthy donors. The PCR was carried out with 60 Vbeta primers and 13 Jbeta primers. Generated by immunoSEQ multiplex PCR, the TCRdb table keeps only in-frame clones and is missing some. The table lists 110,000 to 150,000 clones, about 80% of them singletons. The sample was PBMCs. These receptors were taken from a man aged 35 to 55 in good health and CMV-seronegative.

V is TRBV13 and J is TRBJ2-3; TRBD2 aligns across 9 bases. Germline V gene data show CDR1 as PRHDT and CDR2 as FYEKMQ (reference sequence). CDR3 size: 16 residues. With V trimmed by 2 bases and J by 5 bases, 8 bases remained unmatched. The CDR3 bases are TGTGCCAGCAGCTTAAGCCGCGGGGGGGGCGAAGATACGCAGTATTTT. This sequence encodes CASSLSRGGGEDTQYF.

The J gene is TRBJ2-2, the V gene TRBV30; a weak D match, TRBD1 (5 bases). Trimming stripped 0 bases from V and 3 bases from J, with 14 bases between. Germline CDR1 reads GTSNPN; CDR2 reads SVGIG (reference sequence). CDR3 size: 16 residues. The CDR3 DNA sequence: TGTGCCTGGAGTGTAGGGGCCGTCAGTTACACCGGGGAGCTGTTTTTT. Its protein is CAWSVGAVSYTGELFF.

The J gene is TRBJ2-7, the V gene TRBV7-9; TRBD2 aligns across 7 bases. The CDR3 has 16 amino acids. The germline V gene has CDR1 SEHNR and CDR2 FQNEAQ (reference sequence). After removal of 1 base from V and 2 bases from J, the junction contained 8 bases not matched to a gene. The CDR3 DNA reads TGTGCCAGCAGCTTAGGAAGTCTAGCGGAGGCCTACGAGCAGTACTTC. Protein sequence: CASSLGSLAEAYEQYF.

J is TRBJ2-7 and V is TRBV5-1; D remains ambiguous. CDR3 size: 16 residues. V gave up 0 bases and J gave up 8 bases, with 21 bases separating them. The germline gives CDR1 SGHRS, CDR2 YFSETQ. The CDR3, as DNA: TGCGCCAGCAGCTTGGTGTATGGCAGGAACCTTTTCCAGCAGTACGTC. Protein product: CASSLVYGRNLFQQYV.

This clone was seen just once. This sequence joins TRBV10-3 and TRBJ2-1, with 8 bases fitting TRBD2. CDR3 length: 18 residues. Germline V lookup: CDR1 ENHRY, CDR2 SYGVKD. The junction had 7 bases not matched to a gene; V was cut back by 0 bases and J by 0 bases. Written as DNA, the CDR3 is TGTGCCATCAGTGAGTCGAGGCTTAGCGGGGACTCCTACAATGAGCAGTTCTTC. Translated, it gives CAISESRLSGDSYNEQFF.

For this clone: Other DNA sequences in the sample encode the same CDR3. This CDR3 is CASSEGQGVYNSPLHF. In DNA, the CDR3 is TGTGCCAGCAGTGAAGGACAGGGCGTCTATAATTCACCCCTCCACTTT. This rearrangement joins TRBV2 to TRBJ1-6; 7 bases line up with TRBD1. CDR3 size: 16 residues. Germline V gives CDR1 SNHLY, CDR2 FYNNEI. The J segment lost 3 bases and the V segment lost 1 base, leaving 3 bases of the junction unmatched.

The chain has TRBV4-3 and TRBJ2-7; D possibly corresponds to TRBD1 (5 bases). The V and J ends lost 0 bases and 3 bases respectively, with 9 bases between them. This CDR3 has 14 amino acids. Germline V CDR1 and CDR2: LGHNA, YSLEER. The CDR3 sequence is CASSQDRQSYEQYF. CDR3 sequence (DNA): TGCGCCAGCAGCCAAGATAGACAGAGCTACGAGCAGTACTTC.

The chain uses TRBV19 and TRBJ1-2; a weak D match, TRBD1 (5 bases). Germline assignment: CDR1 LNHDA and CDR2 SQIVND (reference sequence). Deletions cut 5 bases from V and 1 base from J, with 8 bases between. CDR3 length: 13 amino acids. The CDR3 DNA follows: TGTGCCAGTAGTCGGGGGGTTAACTATGGCTACACCTTC. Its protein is CASSRGVNYGYTF.

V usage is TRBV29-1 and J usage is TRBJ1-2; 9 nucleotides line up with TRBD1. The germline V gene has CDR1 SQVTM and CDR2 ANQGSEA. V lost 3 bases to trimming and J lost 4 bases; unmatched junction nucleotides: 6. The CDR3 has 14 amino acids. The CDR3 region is CSVEGQGGGYGYTF. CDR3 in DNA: TGCAGCGTTGAGGGACAGGGAGGTGGCTATGGCTACACCTTC.

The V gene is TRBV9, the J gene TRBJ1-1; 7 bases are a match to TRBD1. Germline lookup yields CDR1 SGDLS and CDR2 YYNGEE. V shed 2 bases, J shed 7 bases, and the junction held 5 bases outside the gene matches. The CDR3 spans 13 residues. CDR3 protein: CASSVSTGNEAFF. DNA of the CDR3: TGTGCCAGCAGCGTCTCGACAGGGAATGAAGCTTTCTTT.

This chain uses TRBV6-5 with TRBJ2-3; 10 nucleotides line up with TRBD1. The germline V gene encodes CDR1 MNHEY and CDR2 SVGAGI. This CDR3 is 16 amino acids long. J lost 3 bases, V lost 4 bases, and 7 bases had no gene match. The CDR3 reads CASSSPRDRGTDTQYF. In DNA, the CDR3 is TGTGCCAGCAGTTCCCCTCGGGACAGGGGAACAGATACGCAGTATTTT.

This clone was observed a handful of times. Here the CDR3 reads CASSLDQTRYNEQFF. The CDR3, as DNA: TGTGCCAGCAGCTTAGATCAGACTAGATACAATGAGCAGTTCTTC. This sequence joins TRBV11-2 and TRBJ2-1; D is perhaps TRBD2 (6 bases). Trimming stripped 0 bases from V and 4 bases from J, with 10 bases between. The CDR3 runs 15 residues. CDR1 is SGHAT and CDR2 is FQNNGV in the germline V gene.

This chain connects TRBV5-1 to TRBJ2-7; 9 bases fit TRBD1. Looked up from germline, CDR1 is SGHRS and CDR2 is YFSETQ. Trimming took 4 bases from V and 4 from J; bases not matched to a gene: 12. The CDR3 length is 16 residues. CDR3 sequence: CASSLDVGTGNYEQYF. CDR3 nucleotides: TGCGCCAGCAGCCTGGATGTAGGGACAGGGAATTACGAGCAGTACTTC.

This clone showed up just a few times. Written as DNA, the CDR3 is TGTGCCAGCAGCACTCCGGGACAGGACCCCAATGAGCAGTTCTTC. Translation: CASSTPGQDPNEQFF. The rearrangement joins TRBV5-4 to TRBJ2-1; 8 bases agree with TRBD1. V gave up 4 bases and J gave up 6 bases; unmatched junction bases: 9. Germline-derived CDR1 and CDR2 are SGHNT and YYREEE (reference sequence). This CDR3 spans 15 amino acids.

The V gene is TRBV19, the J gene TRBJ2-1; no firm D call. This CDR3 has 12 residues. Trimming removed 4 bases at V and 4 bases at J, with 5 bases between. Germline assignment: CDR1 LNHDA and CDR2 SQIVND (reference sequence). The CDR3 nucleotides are TGTGCCAGTAGTACAGGTTACAATGAGCAGTTCTTC. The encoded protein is CASSTGYNEQFF.

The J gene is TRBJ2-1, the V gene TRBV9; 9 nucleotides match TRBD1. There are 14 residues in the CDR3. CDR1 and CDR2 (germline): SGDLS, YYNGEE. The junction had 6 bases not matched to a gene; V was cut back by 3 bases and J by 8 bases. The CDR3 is CASSAGTGLDEQFF. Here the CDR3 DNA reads TGTGCCAGCAGCGCCGGGACAGGGTTGGATGAGCAGTTCTTC.

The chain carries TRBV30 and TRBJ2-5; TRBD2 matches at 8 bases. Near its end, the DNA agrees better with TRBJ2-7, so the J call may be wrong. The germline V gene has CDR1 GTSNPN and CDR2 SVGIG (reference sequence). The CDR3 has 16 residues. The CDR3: CAWRVGGAVRIYEQYF. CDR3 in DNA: TGTGCCTGGAGGGTCGGGGGGGCAGTTAGGATCTACGAGCAGTACTTC.

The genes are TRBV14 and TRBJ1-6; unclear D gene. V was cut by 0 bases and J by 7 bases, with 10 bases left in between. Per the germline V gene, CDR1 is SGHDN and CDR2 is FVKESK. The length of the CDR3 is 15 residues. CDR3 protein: CASSQETGFNSPLHF. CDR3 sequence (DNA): TGTGCCAGCAGCCAAGAGACCGGGTTCAATTCACCCCTCCACTTT.

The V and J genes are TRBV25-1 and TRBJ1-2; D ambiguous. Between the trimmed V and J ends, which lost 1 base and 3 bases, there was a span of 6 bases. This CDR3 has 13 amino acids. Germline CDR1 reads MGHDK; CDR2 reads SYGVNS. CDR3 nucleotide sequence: TGTGCCAGCAGTGAATCGGTGGACTATGGCTACACCTTC. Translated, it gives CASSESVDYGYTF.

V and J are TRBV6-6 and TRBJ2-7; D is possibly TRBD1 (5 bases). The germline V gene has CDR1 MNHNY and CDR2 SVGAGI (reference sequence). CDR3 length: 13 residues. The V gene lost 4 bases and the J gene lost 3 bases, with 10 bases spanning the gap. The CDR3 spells CASSFGASYEQYF. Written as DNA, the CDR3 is TGTGCCAGCAGTTTTGGGGCTAGCTACGAGCAGTACTTC.